This TCR beta chain came from a study of blood T cells in healthy people across ages. A J-beta primer mix and a sample-barcoded 5' primer were used in a second PCR of about 7 to 12 cycles. Each CDR3 protein is one row after TCRdb ran MiXCR on the 5' RACE reads. The table records approximately 960,000 distinct CDR3 sequences, under 35% of them present only once. Trimming cost V 2 bases and J 9 bases; bases outside gene matches: 5. This CDR3 is built from 14 residues. Germline CDR1 reads SGHKS; CDR2 reads YYEKEE (reference sequence). Study results and limitations: Investigators viewed diversity estimates from one million T cells as underestimates, the study reported. Older age went with lower TCR beta diversity per million T cells, in a roughly linear way.

The sample holds many counts of this clonotype. Its antigen is as yet unknown. A further study also used this sample, focusing on T cells of mothers and their children.

This rearrangement joins TRBV5-5 to TRBJ2-1, with 10 positions matching TRBD1. The receptor's source is a middle-aged woman in good health. Specimen: blood. The CDR3 nucleotides are TGTGCCAGCAGCTTCGGGACAGGGGCCGGTGAGCAGTTCTTC. Translating gives CASSFGTGAGEQFF.